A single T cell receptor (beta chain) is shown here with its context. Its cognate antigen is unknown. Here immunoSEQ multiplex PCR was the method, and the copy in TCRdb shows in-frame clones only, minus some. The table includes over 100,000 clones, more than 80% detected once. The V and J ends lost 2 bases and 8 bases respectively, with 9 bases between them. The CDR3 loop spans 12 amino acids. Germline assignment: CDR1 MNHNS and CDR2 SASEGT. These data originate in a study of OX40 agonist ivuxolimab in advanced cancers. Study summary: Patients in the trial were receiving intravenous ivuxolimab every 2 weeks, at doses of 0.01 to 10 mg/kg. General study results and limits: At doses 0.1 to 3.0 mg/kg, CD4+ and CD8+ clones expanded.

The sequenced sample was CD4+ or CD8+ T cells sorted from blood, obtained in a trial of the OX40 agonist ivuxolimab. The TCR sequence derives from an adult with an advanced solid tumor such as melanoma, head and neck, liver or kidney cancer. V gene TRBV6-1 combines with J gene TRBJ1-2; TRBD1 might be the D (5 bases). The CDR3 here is CASSERQRGYTF. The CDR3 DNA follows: TGTGCCAGCAGTGAAAGACAGAGAGGCTACACCTTC.